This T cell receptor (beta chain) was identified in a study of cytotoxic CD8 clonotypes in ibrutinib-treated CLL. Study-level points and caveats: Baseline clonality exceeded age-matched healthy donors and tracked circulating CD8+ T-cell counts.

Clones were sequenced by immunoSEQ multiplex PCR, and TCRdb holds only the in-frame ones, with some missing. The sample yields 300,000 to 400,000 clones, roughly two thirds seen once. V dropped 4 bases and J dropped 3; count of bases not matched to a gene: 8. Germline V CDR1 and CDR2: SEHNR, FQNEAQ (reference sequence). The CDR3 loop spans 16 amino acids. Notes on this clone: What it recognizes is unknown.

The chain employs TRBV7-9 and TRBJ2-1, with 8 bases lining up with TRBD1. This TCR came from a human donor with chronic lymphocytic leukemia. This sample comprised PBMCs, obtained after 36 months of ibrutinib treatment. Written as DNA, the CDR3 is TGTGCCAGCAGCTCCCACAGGGGGGCGAGCTACAATGAGCAGTTCTTC. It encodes CASSSHRGASYNEQFF.